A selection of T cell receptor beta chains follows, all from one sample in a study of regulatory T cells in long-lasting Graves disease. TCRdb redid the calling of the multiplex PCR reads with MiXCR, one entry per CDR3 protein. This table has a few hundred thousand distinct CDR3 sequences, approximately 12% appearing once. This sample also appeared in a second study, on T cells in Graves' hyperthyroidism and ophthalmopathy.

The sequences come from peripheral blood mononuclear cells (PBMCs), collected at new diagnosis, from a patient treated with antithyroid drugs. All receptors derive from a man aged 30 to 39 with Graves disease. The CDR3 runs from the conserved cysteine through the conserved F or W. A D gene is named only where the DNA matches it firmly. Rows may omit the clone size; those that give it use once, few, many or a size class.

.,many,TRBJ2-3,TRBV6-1,TGTGCCAGCAAGACGTCCTGGAGGCGCACAGATACGCAGTATTTT,CASKTSWRRTDTQYF
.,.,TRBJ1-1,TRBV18,TGTGCCAGCTCACCGTGGGGGTGGGACACTGAAGCTTTCTTT,CASSPWGWDTEAFF
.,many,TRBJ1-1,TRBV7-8,TGTGCCAGCAGCTTGGAAGGGGGACAAACCCCCGCTTTCTTT,CASSLEGGQTPAFF
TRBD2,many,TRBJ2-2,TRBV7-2,TGTGCCAGCGCCAGCGGGAGGGTTGCCACCGGGGAGCTGTTTTTT,CASASGRVATGELFF
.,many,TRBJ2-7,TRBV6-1,TGTGCCAGCAGTGAAGCTAACGAGCAGTACTTC,CASSEANEQYF
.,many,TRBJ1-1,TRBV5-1,TGCGCCAGCAGCAAAGAGACCCGGAACACTGAAGCTTTCTTT,CASSKETRNTEAFF
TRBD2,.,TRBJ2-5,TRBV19,TGTGCCAGTAGTACGCGGGGGGCCCAGTACTTC,CASSTRGAQYF
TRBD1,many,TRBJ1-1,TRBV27,TGTGCCAGCGGAACTCGGACAGGGCTCACTGAAGCTTTCTTT,CASGTRTGLTEAFF
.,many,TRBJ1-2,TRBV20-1,TGCAGTGCTAGAGTCTCAGGATTGGTATCGAGGGATGGCTACACCTTC,CSARVSGLVSRDGYTF
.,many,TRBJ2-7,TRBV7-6,TGTGCCAGCAGCCCCAAGGACGGATACTACGAGCAGTACTTC,CASSPKDGYYEQYF
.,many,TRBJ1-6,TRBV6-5,TGTGCCAGCAGTTATAGGACGGGAGATTCACCCCTCCACTTT,CASSYRTGDSPLHF
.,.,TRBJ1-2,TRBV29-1,TGCAGCGTTGAAGACTCATGGGACGGAGATGGCTACACCTTC,CSVEDSWDGDGYTF
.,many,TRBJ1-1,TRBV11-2,TGTGCCAGCAGCTTAGATCGCACTGAAGCTTTCTTT,CASSLDRTEAFF
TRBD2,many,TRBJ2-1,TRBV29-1,TGCAGCGTTGAAGCACGCAGCGGGAACAATGAGCAGTTCTTC,CSVEARSGNNEQFF
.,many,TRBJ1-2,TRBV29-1,TGCAGCGTTGAACGGCAAGGGCCGGGGGACGGCTATACCTTC,CSVERQGPGDGYTF
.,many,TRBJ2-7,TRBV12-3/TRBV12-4,TGTGCCAGCAGAGGAAGGTCCTACGAGCAGTACTTC,CASRGRSYEQYF
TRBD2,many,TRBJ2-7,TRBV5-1,TGCGCCAGCAGCTTTAGATCAGGGACTAGCGGGAACTTCTACGAGCAGTACTTC,CASSFRSGTSGNFYEQYF
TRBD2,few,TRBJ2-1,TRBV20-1,TGCGGTGCTAGCGGACTGTTAAGCTCCTACAATGAGCAGTTCTTC,CGASGLLSSYNEQFF
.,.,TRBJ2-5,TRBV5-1,TGCGCCAGCAAGGGTCGGGGCCGGCAAGAGACCCAGTACTTC,CASKGRGRQETQYF
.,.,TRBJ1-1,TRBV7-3,TGTGCCAGCAGCCCCCAGCCGAACACTGAAGCTTTCTTT,CASSPQPNTEAFF
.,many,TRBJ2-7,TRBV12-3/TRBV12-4,TGTGCCAGCGCACTCCCGGACAGTTACTACGAGCAGTACTTC,CASALPDSYYEQYF
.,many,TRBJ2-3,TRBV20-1,TGCAGTGCTATTCGGGACCGAGAGAACACAGATACGCAGTATTTT,CSAIRDRENTDTQYF
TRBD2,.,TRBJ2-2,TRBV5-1,TGCGCCAGCAGTTCCGGACTAGCGGGAGGTAGCACCGGGGAGCTGTTTTTT,CASSSGLAGGSTGELFF
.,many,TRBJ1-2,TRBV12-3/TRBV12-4,TGTGCCAGCAGTTTATTTGCATACAGGAGAGCTAACTATGGCTACACCTTC,CASSLFAYRRANYGYTF
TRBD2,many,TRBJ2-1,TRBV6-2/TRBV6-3,TGTGCCAGCAGTTACTCCTGGACTAGCGGGACGAATGAGCAGTTCTTC,CASSYSWTSGTNEQFF
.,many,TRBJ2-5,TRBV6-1,TGTGCCAGCAGTCCTGACACGGGGGAGACCCAGTACTTC,CASSPDTGETQYF
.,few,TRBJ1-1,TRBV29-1,TGCAGCGTCCTAACTACAGGTCCCAACACTGAAGCTTTCTTT,CSVLTTGPNTEAFF
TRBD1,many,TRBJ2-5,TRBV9,TGTGCCAGCAGCGAGGGGACAGGCCCCCAAGAGACCCAGTACTTC,CASSEGTGPQETQYF
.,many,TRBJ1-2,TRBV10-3,TGTGCCATCAGTGAGCTGGACTGGGAGGGCTACACCTTC,CAISELDWEGYTF
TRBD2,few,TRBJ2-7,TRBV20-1,TGCAGTGCTAGAGGGGCCGGGACTAGCGTTGAGTGGTACGAGCAGTACTTC,CSARGAGTSVEWYEQYF
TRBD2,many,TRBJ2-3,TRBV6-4,TGTGCCAGCTCGAGACTAGCGGGAGAATCAGATACGCAGTATTTT,CASSRLAGESDTQYF
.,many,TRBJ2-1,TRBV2,TGTGCCAGCATCCTCCGACCGGCAGGGGACAATGAGCAGTTCTTC,CASILRPAGDNEQFF
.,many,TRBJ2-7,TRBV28,TGTGCCAGCTTTGGGGACACCCCCTACGAGCAGTACTTC,CASFGDTPYEQYF
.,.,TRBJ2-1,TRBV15,TGTGCCACCAGCTTTTCCTCGGGAAATGAGCAGTTCTTC,CATSFSSGNEQFF
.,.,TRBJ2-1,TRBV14,TGTGCCAGCAGCCAACGACAGATGGGGTTCAATGAGCAGTTCTTC,CASSQRQMGFNEQFF
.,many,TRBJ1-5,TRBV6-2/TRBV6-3,TGTGCCAGCAGTAACTACTTCACCGAGAGCAATCAGCCCCAGCATTTT,CASSNYFTESNQPQHF
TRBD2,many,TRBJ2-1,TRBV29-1,TGCAGCGTTTGGGAGGTAGCGGGAGACAATGAGCAGTTCTTC,CSVWEVAGDNEQFF
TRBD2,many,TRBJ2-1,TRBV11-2,TGTGCCAGCAGCTTAGCCCTAGCGGGGGGGTCCTCCTACAATGAGCAGTTCTTC,CASSLALAGGSSYNEQFF
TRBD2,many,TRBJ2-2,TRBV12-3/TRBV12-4,TGTGCCAGCTGCGGGTCTCGACTAGCGGGGGGGACCGGGGAGCTGTTTTTT,CASCGSRLAGGTGELFF
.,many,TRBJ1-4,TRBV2,TGTGCCAGCGCTAGGGACGGCAATGAAAAACTGTTTTTT,CASARDGNEKLFF